Listed here are 3 T cell receptor beta chains from one sample, sequenced in a study of blood T cell repertoires in COVID-19. Sequencing used immunoSEQ multiplex PCR; TCRdb keeps in-frame clones, though not all of them. The repertoire holds 110,000 to 150,000 clones, roughly three quarters seen once, with around 8.7% in the top ten. The sample was peripheral blood. The receptors derive from a man aged 45 to 65 with active or convalescent COVID-19.

The CDR3 DNA follows: TGTGCCAGTAGGCGCGGGACTCGCGGGATGGATAACACTGAAGCTTTCTTT. The encoded protein is CASRRGTRGMDNTEAFF. This sequence joins TRBV19 and TRBJ1-1; tentative D call: TRBD1 (5 bases). This CDR3 has 17 residues. Germline V gene sequence: CDR1 LNHDA, CDR2 SQIVND (reference sequence). V shed 6 bases and J shed 2 bases, with 22 bases lying between them.

The chain employs TRBV30 and TRBJ2-5; D unclear. From germline, CDR1 is GTSNPN and CDR2 SVGIG (reference sequence). The CDR3 is 11 amino acids. V lost 2 bases, J lost 5 bases, and 6 bases lay in between. The CDR3 spells CAWSFRETQYF. As DNA, the CDR3 is TGTGCCTGGAGTTTTCGGGAGACCCAGTACTTC.

This clone was counted only a few times. The chain joins TRBV4-2 to TRBJ2-1, with TRBD1 matching 10 bases. V trimming: 5 bases; J trimming: 4 bases; junction bases outside the gene matches: 5. Germline assignment: CDR1 LGHNA and CDR2 YNFKEQ. The CDR3 has 15 residues. CDR3 loop: CASSDAGQGYNEQFF. DNA of the CDR3: TGTGCCAGCAGCGATGCGGGACAGGGGTACAATGAGCAGTTCTTC.